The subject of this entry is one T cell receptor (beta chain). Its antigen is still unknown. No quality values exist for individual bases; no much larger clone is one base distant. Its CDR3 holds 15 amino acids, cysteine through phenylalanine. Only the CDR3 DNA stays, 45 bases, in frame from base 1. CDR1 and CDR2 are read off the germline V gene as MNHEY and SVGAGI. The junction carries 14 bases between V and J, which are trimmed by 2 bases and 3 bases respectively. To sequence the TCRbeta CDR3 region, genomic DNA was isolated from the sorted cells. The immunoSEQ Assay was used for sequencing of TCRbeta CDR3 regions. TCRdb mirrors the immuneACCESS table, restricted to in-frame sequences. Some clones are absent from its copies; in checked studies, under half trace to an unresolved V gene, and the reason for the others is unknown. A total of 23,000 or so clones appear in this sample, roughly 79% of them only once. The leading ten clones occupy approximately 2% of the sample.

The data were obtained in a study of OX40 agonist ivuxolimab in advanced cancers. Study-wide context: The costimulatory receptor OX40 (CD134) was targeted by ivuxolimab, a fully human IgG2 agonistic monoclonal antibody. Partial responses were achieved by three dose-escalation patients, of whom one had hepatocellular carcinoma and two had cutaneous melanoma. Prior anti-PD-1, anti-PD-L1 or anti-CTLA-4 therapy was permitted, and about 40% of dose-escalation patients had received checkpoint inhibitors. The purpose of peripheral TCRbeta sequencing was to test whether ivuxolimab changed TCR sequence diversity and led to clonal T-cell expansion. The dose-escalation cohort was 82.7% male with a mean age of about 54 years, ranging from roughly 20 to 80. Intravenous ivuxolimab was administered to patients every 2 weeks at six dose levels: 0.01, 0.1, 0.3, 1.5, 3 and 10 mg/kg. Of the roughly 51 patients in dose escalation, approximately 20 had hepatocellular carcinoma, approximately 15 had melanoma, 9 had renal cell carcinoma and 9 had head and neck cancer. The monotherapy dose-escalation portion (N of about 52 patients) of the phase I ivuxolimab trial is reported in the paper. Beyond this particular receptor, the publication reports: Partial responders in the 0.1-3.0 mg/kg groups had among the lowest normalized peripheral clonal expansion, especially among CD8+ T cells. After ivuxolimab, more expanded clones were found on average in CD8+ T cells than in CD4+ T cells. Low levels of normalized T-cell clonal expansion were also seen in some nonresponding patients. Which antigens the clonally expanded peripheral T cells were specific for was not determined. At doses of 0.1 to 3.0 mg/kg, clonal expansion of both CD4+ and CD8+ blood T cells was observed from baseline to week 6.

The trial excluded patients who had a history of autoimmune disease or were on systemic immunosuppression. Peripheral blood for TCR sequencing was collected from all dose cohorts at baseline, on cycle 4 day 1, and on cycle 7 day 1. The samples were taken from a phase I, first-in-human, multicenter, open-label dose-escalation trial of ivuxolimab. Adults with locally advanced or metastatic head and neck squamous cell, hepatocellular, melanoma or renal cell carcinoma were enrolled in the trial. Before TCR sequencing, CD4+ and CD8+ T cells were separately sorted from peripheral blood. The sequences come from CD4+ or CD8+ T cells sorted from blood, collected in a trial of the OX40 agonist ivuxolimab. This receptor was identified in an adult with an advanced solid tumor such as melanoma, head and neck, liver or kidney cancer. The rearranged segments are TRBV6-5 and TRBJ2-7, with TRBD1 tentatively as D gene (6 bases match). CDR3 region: CASSYARDTNYEQYF. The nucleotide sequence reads TGTGCCAGCAGTTACGCACGGGACACCAACTACGAGCAGTACTTC.